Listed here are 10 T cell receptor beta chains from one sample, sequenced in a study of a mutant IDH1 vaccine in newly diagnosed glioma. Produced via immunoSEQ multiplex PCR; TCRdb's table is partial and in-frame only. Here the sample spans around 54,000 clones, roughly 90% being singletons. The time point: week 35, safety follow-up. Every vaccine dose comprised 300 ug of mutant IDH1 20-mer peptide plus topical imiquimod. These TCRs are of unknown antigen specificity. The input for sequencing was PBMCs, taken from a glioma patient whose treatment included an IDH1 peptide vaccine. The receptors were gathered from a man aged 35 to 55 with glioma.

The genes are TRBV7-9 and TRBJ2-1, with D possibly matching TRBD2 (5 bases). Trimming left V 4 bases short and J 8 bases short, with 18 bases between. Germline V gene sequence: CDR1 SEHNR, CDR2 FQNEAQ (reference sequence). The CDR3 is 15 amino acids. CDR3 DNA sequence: TGTGCCAGCAGCTCCTACCCACATACTAGTGATGAGCAGTTCTTC. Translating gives CASSSYPHTSDEQFF.

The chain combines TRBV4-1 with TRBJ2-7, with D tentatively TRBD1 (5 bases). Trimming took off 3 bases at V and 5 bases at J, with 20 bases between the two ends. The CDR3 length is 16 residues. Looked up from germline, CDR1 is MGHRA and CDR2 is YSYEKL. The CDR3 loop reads CASSQAYRLVWNEQYF. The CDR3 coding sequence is TGCGCCAGCAGCCAGGCTTACAGGTTGGTCTGGAACGAGCAGTACTTC.

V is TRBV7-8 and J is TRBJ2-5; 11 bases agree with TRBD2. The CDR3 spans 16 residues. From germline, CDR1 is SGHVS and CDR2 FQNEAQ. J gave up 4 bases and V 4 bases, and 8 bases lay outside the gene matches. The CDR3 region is CASSSRLAGNSETQYF. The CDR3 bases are TGTGCCAGCAGCTCGCGACTAGCGGGAAACTCAGAGACCCAGTACTTC.

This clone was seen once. CDR3 nucleotide sequence: TGTGCCAGTAGTGGCCGCTACGAGCAGTACTTC. This codes for CASSGRYEQYF. The V call is TRBV19, the J call TRBJ2-7; D gene uncertain. The germline CDR1 and CDR2 sequences are LNHDA and SQIVND (reference sequence). The CDR3 totals 11 residues. With 5 bases removed from V and 3 bases from J, the gap between germline ends came to 5 bases. Complete variable domain (other parts from reference TRBV19 and TRBJ2-7): DGGITQSPKYLFRKEGQNVTLSCEQNLNHDAMYWYRQDPGQGLRLIYYSQIVNDFQKGDIAEGYSVSREKKESFPLTVTSAQKNPTAFYLCASSGRYEQYFGPGTRLTVT.

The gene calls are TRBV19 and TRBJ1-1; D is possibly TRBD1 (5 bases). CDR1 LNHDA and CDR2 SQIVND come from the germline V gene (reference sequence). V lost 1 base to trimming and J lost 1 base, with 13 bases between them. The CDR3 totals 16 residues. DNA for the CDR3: TGTGCCAGTAGTATAGTCAGGGAGCTAGGGAACACTGAAGCTTTCTTT. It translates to CASSIVRELGNTEAFF. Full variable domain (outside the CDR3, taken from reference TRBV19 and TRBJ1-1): DGGITQSPKYLFRKEGQNVTLSCEQNLNHDAMYWYRQDPGQGLRLIYYSQIVNDFQKGDIAEGYSVSREKKESFPLTVTSAQKNPTAFYLCASSIVRELGNTEAFFGQGTRLTVV.

CDR3 coding DNA: TGTGCCAGCAGCCCGGGGGGGGCTACTGAAAAACTGTTTTTT. This gives the protein CASSPGGATEKLFF. This chain connects TRBV6-5 to TRBJ1-4; D might be TRBD1 (6 bases). Germline V CDR1 and CDR2: MNHEY, SVGAGI. Trimming stripped 6 bases from V and 7 bases from J, with 15 bases between. This CDR3 has 14 amino acids.

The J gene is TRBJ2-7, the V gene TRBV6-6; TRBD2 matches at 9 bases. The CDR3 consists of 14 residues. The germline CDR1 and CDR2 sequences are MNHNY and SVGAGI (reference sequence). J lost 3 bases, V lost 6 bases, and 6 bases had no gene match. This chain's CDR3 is CASRPTSGYYEQYF. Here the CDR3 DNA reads TGTGCCAGCAGACCAACTAGCGGGTACTACGAGCAGTACTTC.

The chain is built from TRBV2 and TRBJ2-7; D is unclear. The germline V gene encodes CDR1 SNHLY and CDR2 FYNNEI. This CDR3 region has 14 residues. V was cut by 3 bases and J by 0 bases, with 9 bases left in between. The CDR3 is CASSEVAFSYEQYF. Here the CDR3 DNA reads TGTGCCAGCAGTGAGGTGGCCTTCTCCTACGAGCAGTACTTC.

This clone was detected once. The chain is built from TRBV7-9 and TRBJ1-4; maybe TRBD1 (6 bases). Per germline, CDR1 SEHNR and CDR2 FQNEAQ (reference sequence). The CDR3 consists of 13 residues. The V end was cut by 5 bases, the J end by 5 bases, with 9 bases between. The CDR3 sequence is CASSRTGNEKLFF. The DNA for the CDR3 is TGTGCCAGCAGCAGAACAGGGAATGAAAAACTGTTTTTT.

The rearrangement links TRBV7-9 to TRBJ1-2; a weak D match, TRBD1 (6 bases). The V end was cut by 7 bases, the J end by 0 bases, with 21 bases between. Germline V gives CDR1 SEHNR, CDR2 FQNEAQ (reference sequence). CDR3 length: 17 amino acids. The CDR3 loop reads CASTIYRATSSNYGYTF. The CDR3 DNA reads TGTGCCAGCACCATTTACAGGGCCACCTCTTCTAACTATGGCTACACCTTC.